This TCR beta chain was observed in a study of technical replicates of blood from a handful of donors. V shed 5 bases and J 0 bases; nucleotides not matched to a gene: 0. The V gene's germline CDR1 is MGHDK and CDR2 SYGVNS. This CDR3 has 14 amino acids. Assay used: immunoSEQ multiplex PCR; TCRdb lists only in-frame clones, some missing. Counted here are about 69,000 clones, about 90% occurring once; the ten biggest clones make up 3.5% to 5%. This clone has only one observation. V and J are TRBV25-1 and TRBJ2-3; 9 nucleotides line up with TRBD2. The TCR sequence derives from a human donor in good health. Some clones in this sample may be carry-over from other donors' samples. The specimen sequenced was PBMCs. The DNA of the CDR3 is TGTGCCAGCAGTAGCGGGGGGAGCACAGATACGCAGTATTTT. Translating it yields CASSSGGSTDTQYF.